These 28 T cell receptor beta chains originate from one sample sequenced in a study of beta chain features in type 1 diabetes. Isolated RNA was reverse transcribed in full, so expressed TCRB transcripts were sequenced. The protocol was immunoSEQ multiplex PCR, while the TCRdb copy is restricted to in-frame clones and leaves out a portion. In the table there are under 300,000 clones, roughly 8% of which are singletons. Sequenced material: central memory CD4+ T cells from blood. Receptors were obtained from a woman younger than 35 in good health.

This clone was counted a few times. The chain couples TRBV2 to TRBJ1-2; TRBD1 agrees at 8 bases. Trimming removed 10 bases from V and 4 bases from J; junction bases left unmatched: 5. Germline V CDR1 and CDR2: SNHLY, FYNNEI. This CDR3 contains 12 residues. CDR3 in DNA: TGTGCCACACAGGGGGTTAGCTATGGCTACACCTTC. Encoded protein: CATQGVSYGYTF.

The chain is built from TRBV6-1 and TRBJ2-1; D is undetermined. The germline V and J ends were trimmed by 0 bases and 8 bases, with 14 bases remaining between them. The CDR3 covers 15 residues. Germline lookup yields CDR1 MNHNS and CDR2 SASEGT. CDR3 sequence reads: CASSEAPHRSDEQFF. The CDR3 bases are TGTGCCAGCAGTGAAGCGCCCCATCGGTCCGATGAGCAGTTCTTC.

This sequence joins TRBV7-2 and TRBJ2-5, with D perhaps matching TRBD2 (7 bases). V lost 0 bases, J lost 7 bases, and 15 bases lay in between. CDR1 is SGHTA and CDR2 is FQGNSA in the germline V gene. This CDR3 contains 15 residues. CDR3 protein: CASSLAGGPEGTQYF. The CDR3 nucleotides read TGTGCCAGCAGCTTAGCGGGGGGGCCGGAAGGGACCCAGTACTTC.

This clone was detected a few times. The chain joins TRBV5-6 to TRBJ2-5; TRBD1 might be the D (5 bases). The germline V and J ends were trimmed by 6 bases and 7 bases, with 16 bases remaining between them. CDR3 size: 13 residues. Germline-derived CDR1 and CDR2 are SGHDT and YYEEEE. CDR3 residues: CASMPGRVVTQYF. CDR3 nucleotides: TGTGCCAGCATGCCGGGCAGGGTAGTGACCCAGTACTTC.

This clone was observed a handful of times. The chain recombines TRBV7-8 with TRBJ2-3; 8 bases are a match to TRBD1. Looked up from germline, CDR1 is SGHVS and CDR2 is FQNEAQ. Trimming removed 3 bases from V and 2 bases from J; junction bases left unmatched: 7. The CDR3 contains 16 residues. CDR3 sequence: CASSFRGQLLTDTQYF. As DNA, the CDR3 is TGTGCCAGCAGCTTCAGGGGGCAACTCCTCACAGATACGCAGTATTTT. Combining the CDR3 with reference TRBV7-8 and TRBJ2-3 gives the whole variable domain GAGVSQSPRYKVAKRGQDVALRCDPISGHVSLFWYQQALGQGPEFLTYFQNEAQLDKSGLPSDRFFAERPEGSVSTLKIQRTQQEDSAVYLCASSFRGQLLTDTQYFGPGTRLTVL.

The rearrangement joins TRBV23-1 to TRBJ2-2, with a tentative D call TRBD2 (6 bases). Being an ORF, TRBV23-1 has a function that is uncertain. The V and J ends lost 3 bases and 0 bases respectively, with 8 bases between them. The CDR3 covers 15 residues. The CDR3 region is CASSHGGPNTGELFF. CDR3 coding DNA: TGCGCCAGCAGTCACGGGGGTCCGAACACCGGGGAGCTGTTTTTT.

The rearrangement joins TRBV5-1 to TRBJ2-5, with 8 bases identical to TRBD1. The CDR3 spans 14 residues. CDR1 and CDR2 from the germline V gene are SGHRS and YFSETQ. J was trimmed by 2 bases and V by 2 bases; bases with no gene match: 2. As DNA, the CDR3 is TGCGCCAGCAGCTTAGGGGACAGGCAAGAGACCCAGTACTTC. As protein: CASSLGDRQETQYF.

Regarding this clone: This may stem from a read error, because a much larger clone lies one nucleotide away. The chain recombines TRBV7-3 with TRBJ2-1; D not certain. CDR1 SGHTA and CDR2 FQGTGA come from the germline V gene. The CDR3 consists of 15 residues. Trimming shortened V by 2 bases and J by 2 bases, and 10 bases separated the two germline ends. Written as DNA, the CDR3 is TGTGCCAGCAGCTTATTATCTGGGGCCTACAATGAGCAGTTCTTC. The encoded protein is CASSLLSGAYNEQFF.

The chain joins TRBV10-3 to TRBJ2-5; D is possibly TRBD2 (6 bases). Looked up from germline, CDR1 is ENHRY and CDR2 is SYGVKD. The CDR3 is 14 amino acids. Trimming cost V 4 bases and J 5 bases, with 14 bases left between them. DNA for the CDR3: TGTGCCATCAGTGTAGGAGGGTACGGGGAGACCCAGTACTTC. The encoded protein is CAISVGGYGETQYF.

The J gene is TRBJ2-1, the V gene TRBV7-2; D gene uncertain. Trimming took off 1 base at V and 4 bases at J, with 8 bases between the two ends. The CDR3 is made up of 14 amino acids. CDR1 is SGHTA, CDR2 FQGNSA, per germline. The CDR3 coding sequence is TGTGCCAGCAGCTTAGTCCCGAAGTACAATGAGCAGTTCTTC. It specifies CASSLVPKYNEQFF.

The rearrangement links TRBV4-3 to TRBJ2-2, with D possibly matching TRBD1 (6 bases). The ends were cut back, 2 bases at V and 6 bases at J, with 13 bases in the middle. Germline V gives CDR1 LGHNA, CDR2 YSLEER. There are 15 residues in the CDR3. The CDR3 coding sequence is TGCGCCAGCAGCCAATTAGACAGGTTGGCCGGGGAGCTGTTTTTT. Protein: CASSQLDRLAGELFF.

The chain joins TRBV14 to TRBJ2-1; the D call may be TRBD1 or TRBD2 (7 bases each). Germline V gene data show CDR1 as SGHDN and CDR2 as FVKESK. The V end lost 1 base, the J end lost 4 bases, and 11 bases lay between the germline ends. The CDR3 extends over 15 amino acids. CDR3 sequence: CASSQVRGGYNEQFF. CDR3 nucleotide sequence: TGTGCCAGCAGCCAAGTCAGGGGGGGGTACAATGAGCAGTTCTTC.

This clone was counted only a few times. The chain carries TRBV11-2 and TRBJ2-7; D is perhaps TRBD1 or TRBD2 (5 bases each). This CDR3 is 16 amino acids long. V lost 5 bases, J lost 0 bases, and 17 bases lay in between. The germline gives CDR1 SGHAT, CDR2 FQNNGV. The CDR3 bases are TGTGCCAGCAGCCCAGGTGGGACGAAGAGCTCCTACGAGCAGTACGTC. Translating gives CASSPGGTKSSYEQYV.

The rearrangement uses TRBV9 and TRBJ2-3; 11 bases agree with TRBD2. Germline trimming cut 4 bases from V and 6 bases from J; bases unmatched to any gene: 13. CDR1 is SGDLS, CDR2 YYNGEE, per germline. This CDR3 region has 17 residues. Here the CDR3 reads CASSPGALAGVKDTQYF. Here the CDR3 DNA reads TGTGCCAGCAGCCCCGGCGCACTAGCGGGGGTCAAGGATACGCAGTATTTT.

The V and J genes are TRBV4-2 and TRBJ2-2; 14 positions match TRBD2. The V gene's germline CDR1 is LGHNA and CDR2 YNFKEQ. This CDR3 spans 19 amino acids. Trimming at V came to 3 bases and at J to 4 bases, leaving 10 bases not matched to a gene. This CDR3 is CASSHQRTSGGPATGELFF. CDR3 nucleotides: TGTGCCAGCAGCCACCAAAGGACTAGCGGGGGGCCGGCCACCGGGGAGCTGTTTTTT.

This clone was counted at least ten times. The gene calls are TRBV2 and TRBJ2-4, with D uncertain. V dropped 2 bases and J dropped 15 bases, with 11 bases sitting between them. Germline-derived CDR1 and CDR2 are SNHLY and FYNNEI. This CDR3 contains 11 residues. The chain's CDR3 is CASSESTERYF. For the CDR3, the DNA is TGTGCCAGCAGTGAATCCACGGAACGGTACTTC.

V is TRBV14 and J is TRBJ2-3; the match to TRBD2 covers 8 bases. Germline V gene data show CDR1 as SGHDN and CDR2 as FVKESK. Trimming took 3 bases from V and 4 from J; bases not matched to a gene: 12. The CDR3 covers 17 residues. In DNA, the CDR3 is TGTGCCAGCAGCCAGGTCACGGGGGGGGCCAGAGCAGATACGCAGTATTTT. Its protein is CASSQVTGGARADTQYF.

This clone was seen only a few times. The chain carries TRBV28 and TRBJ1-3; unclear D gene. The CDR3 spans 14 residues. The V and J ends lost 6 bases and 0 bases respectively, with 9 bases between them. Germline-derived CDR1 and CDR2 are MDHEN and SYDVKM. The CDR3 loop reads CASSSGVSGNTIYF. The CDR3, as DNA: TGTGCCAGCAGCTCCGGGGTCTCTGGAAACACCATATATTTT.

V is TRBV7-8 and J is TRBJ1-2; D is uncertain. CDR1 and CDR2 (germline): SGHVS, FQNEAQ. Between the trimmed V and J ends, which lost 0 bases and 4 bases, there was a span of 15 bases. The CDR3 is 16 residues long. The CDR3 reads CASSLAVFKAAYGYTF. The DNA of the CDR3 is TGTGCCAGCAGCTTAGCAGTATTTAAGGCAGCCTATGGCTACACCTTC.

This clone was seen only a few times. This chain uses TRBV6-5 with TRBJ1-3; D is unclear. Between the trimmed V and J ends, which lost 7 bases and 4 bases, there was a span of 5 bases. The CDR3 is made up of 11 amino acids. Germline CDR1 MNHEY, CDR2 SVGAGI. This CDR3 is CASTVGNTIYF. CDR3 DNA: TGTGCCAGCACGGTCGGAAACACCATATATTTT.

This clone was recorded a few times. The gene calls are TRBV9 and TRBJ2-1; D is perhaps TRBD1 or TRBD2 (5 bases each). V lost 3 bases and J lost 2, with 9 bases in between. The CDR3 loop spans 14 amino acids. The germline gives CDR1 SGDLS, CDR2 YYNGEE. CDR3 sequence (DNA): TGTGCCAGCAGCGGACAGAGGGCCTACAATGAGCAGTTCTTC. This encodes CASSGQRAYNEQFF.

This clone showed up just a few times. This chain links TRBV11-1 with TRBJ2-5; TRBD2 matches at 8 bases. This CDR3 has 14 amino acids. The V gene's germline CDR1 is SGHAT and CDR2 FQDESV (reference sequence). The ends lost 3 bases at V and 5 bases at J; junction bases unmatched: 5. CDR3: CASSLSGGWETQYF. In DNA, the CDR3 is TGTGCCAGCAGCTTGAGCGGGGGCTGGGAGACCCAGTACTTC. The full variable domain, its missing parts supplied by reference TRBV11-1 and TRBJ2-5, is EAEVAQSPRYKITEKSQAVAFWCDPISGHATLYWYRQILGQGPELLVQFQDESVVDDSQLPKDRFSAERLKGVDSTLKIQPAELGDSAMYLCASSLSGGWETQYFGPGTRLLVL.

In DNA form, the CDR3 reads TGTGCCATCAGTGAGTCCCCCCTTCGGGCAGACTACACCTTC. Translation: CAISESPLRADYTF. The chain recombines TRBV10-3 with TRBJ1-2; D call uncertain. The CDR3 extends over 14 amino acids. Germline V gene data show CDR1 as ENHRY and CDR2 as SYGVKD. Trimming took off 0 bases at V and 10 bases at J, with 15 bases between the two ends.

The table lists this clone with many counts. The V call is TRBV6-6, the J call TRBJ2-2, with D unclear. The V and J ends lost 4 bases and 5 bases respectively, with 8 bases between them. Germline-derived CDR1 and CDR2 are MNHNY and SVGAGI (reference sequence). This CDR3 has 13 residues. CDR3 protein: CASSSAGTGELFF. CDR3 sequence (DNA): TGTGCCAGCAGTTCGGCCGGGACCGGGGAGCTGTTTTTT.

The rearrangement links TRBV7-8 to TRBJ2-7; tentatively, D is TRBD1 or TRBD2 (5 bases each). V was shortened by 0 bases and J by 4 bases, with 10 bases between the two germline ends. CDR3 length: 14 residues. Germline V gives CDR1 SGHVS, CDR2 FQNEAQ. DNA of the CDR3: TGTGCCAGCAGCTTAGCGCAGGGACGGTACGAGCAGTACGTC. Translated: CASSLAQGRYEQYV.

This clone appeared once. J is TRBJ2-5 and V is TRBV5-4, with D possibly matching TRBD1 (6 bases). The germline gives CDR1 SGHNT, CDR2 YYREEE (reference sequence). V was trimmed by 0 bases and J by 1 base, leaving 7 bases between them. This CDR3 is built from 14 residues. The CDR3 region is CASSLGGLQETQYF. CDR3 in DNA: TGTGCCAGCAGCTTGGGGGGGCTCCAAGAGACCCAGTACTTC.

The gene calls are TRBV27 and TRBJ2-5; no clear D. Deletions cut 1 base from V and 4 bases from J, with 4 bases between. CDR1 and CDR2 (germline): MNHEY, SMNVEV (reference sequence). The CDR3 totals 12 residues. The CDR3 bases are TGTGCCAGCAGTTTATTGCGAGAGACCCAGTACTTC. Protein: CASSLLRETQYF.

Only a few counts were recorded for this clone. This sample also contains other DNA sequences that code for the same CDR3. The chain joins TRBV6-5 to TRBJ1-2; 8 bases are shared with TRBD1. Losses at the gene ends were 2 bases for V and 6 bases for J; bases not matched to a gene: 2. Germline values: CDR1 MNHEY, CDR2 SVGAGI. This CDR3 is built from 13 residues. The CDR3 spells CASSYGQGHGYTF. For the CDR3, the DNA is TGTGCCAGCAGTTACGGACAGGGACATGGCTACACCTTC.